The 14 T cell receptor beta chains in this list originate from one sample, sequenced in a study of blood T cells in healthy people across ages. A second PCR of roughly 7 to 11 cycles used a sample-barcoded 5' primer and a J-beta primer mix. TCRdb reprocessed the 5' RACE reads with MiXCR, giving one entry per CDR3 protein. The sample yields some 1.6 million distinct CDR3 sequences, approximately 32% seen once. The specimen sequenced was blood. These receptors originate from a woman in her 30s in good health.

V and J are TRBV30 and TRBJ2-1; D remains unclear. Per germline, CDR1 GTSNPN and CDR2 SVGIG (reference sequence). CDR3 length equals 12 residues. Trimming took off 0 bases at V and 13 bases at J, with 13 bases between the two ends. This CDR3 reads CAWSVVPRNQFF. CDR3 coding DNA: TGTGCCTGGAGTGTAGTTCCCAGGAATCAGTTCTTC.

The V gene is TRBV20-1, the J gene TRBJ2-7; D may correspond to TRBD1 or TRBD2 (6 bases each). The end of the DNA fits TRBJ2-5 better, so the J call may be wrong. Germline V gene data show CDR1 as DFQATT and CDR2 as SNEGSKA (reference sequence). The CDR3 has 16 residues. CDR3 in amino acids: CSAASTWAGDLETQYF. CDR3 in DNA: TGCAGTGCTGCCTCGACTTGGGCAGGGGACTTGGAGACCCAGTACTTC.

This chain connects TRBV3-1 to TRBJ2-5, with 7 bases identical to TRBD1. The J call may be mistaken, given a closer DNA end match to TRBJ2-7. In germline, CDR1 is LGHDT, CDR2 YNNKEL (reference sequence). The CDR3 is 12 residues long. CDR3 protein: CASSDQGDEQYF. The CDR3 DNA follows: TGTGCCAGCAGCGACCAGGGGGACGAGCAGTACTTC.

The rearrangement links TRBV29-1 to TRBJ2-1, with D tentatively TRBD2 (6 bases). The CDR3 is 13 amino acids. Germline lookup yields CDR1 SQVTM and CDR2 ANQGSEA. V lost 4 bases and J lost 6, with 13 bases in between. CDR3 amino acids: CSVVTSRINEQFF. The CDR3 nucleotides read TGCAGCGTTGTAACTAGCAGAATCAATGAGCAGTTCTTC.

There are a few counts of this clonotype. The chain carries TRBV5-1 and TRBJ2-7; TRBD1 agrees at 9 bases. Germline lookup yields CDR1 SGHRS and CDR2 YFSETQ. The CDR3 has 17 residues. The J segment lost 5 bases and the V segment lost 7 bases, leaving 19 bases of the junction unmatched. The CDR3 spells CASGPQQAGTGLDEQYF. The CDR3 nucleotides are TGCGCCAGCGGCCCACAACAGGCCGGGACAGGGTTGGACGAGCAGTACTTC.

The rearrangement links TRBV27 to TRBJ2-4, with D uncertain. V was pared by 3 bases and J by 0 bases, with 12 bases between. CDR3 length: 16 amino acids. Looked up from germline, CDR1 is MNHEY and CDR2 is SMNVEV (reference sequence). This CDR3 is CASSFGFGVAKNIQYF. The CDR3 DNA follows: TGTGCCAGCAGTTTTGGGTTTGGAGTAGCCAAAAACATTCAGTACTTC.

This clonotype was seen a handful of times. The J gene is TRBJ1-1, the V gene TRBV5-1; D possibly corresponds to TRBD1 (5 bases). This CDR3 is built from 15 residues. Germline lookup yields CDR1 SGHRS and CDR2 YFSETQ. V lost 2 bases to trimming and J lost 1 base, with 12 bases between them. The CDR3 DNA follows: TGCGCCAGCAGCTTCTCAACAGGACAGAACACTGAAGCTTTCTTT. The encoded protein is CASSFSTGQNTEAFF.

This clonotype occurred many times. V and J are TRBV20-1 and TRBJ1-5, with 7 bases identical to TRBD1. CDR3 length equals 13 residues. Per germline, CDR1 DFQATT and CDR2 SNEGSKA (reference sequence). Trimming at V came to 3 bases and at J to 7 bases, leaving 6 bases not matched to a gene. The CDR3 nucleotides read TGCAGTGCTAGGAGCCAGGGGGAACAGCCCCAGCATTTT. Encoded protein: CSARSQGEQPQHF.

The rearrangement uses TRBV20-1 and TRBJ2-3, with D maybe TRBD1 (6 bases). V shed 1 base and J shed 5 bases, with 16 bases lying between them. CDR1 and CDR2 from the germline V gene are DFQATT and SNEGSKA (reference sequence). The CDR3 is 15 amino acids. The CDR3 DNA sequence: TGCAGTGCTAGAGGGGGGAGAGGGGGTCTAGATACGCAGTATTTT. Amino acids: CSARGGRGGLDTQYF.

The chain combines TRBV10-3 with TRBJ2-3; 7 bases map to TRBD2. J was trimmed by 2 bases and V by 7 bases; bases with no gene match: 12. Germline V gives CDR1 ENHRY, CDR2 SYGVKD. CDR3 length equals 16 residues. The CDR3 bases are TGTGCCATCACCGCCGCTAGCGGCACCTTCACAGATACGCAGTATTTT. As protein: CAITAASGTFTDTQYF.

This clonotype turned up a few times. The genes are TRBV20-1 and TRBJ1-1; 10 bases are a match to TRBD1. The trim removed 2 bases at V and 0 bases at J, leaving 6 bases unmatched. The CDR3 runs 16 residues. Germline V gives CDR1 DFQATT, CDR2 SNEGSKA (reference sequence). CDR3 amino acids: CSARRDRGAVNTEAFF. CDR3 in DNA: TGCAGTGCTAGACGGGACAGGGGCGCTGTGAACACTGAAGCTTTCTTT.

This chain connects TRBV29-1 to TRBJ2-7; D remains unclear. The CDR3 sequence is 12 residues long. The V gene lost 2 bases and the J gene lost 1 base, with 6 bases spanning the gap. The germline V gene has CDR1 SQVTM and CDR2 ANQGSEA. The CDR3 protein is CSVEYGSYEQYF. CDR3 sequence (DNA): TGCAGCGTTGAATACGGGTCCTACGAGCAGTACTTC.

The gene calls are TRBV20-1 and TRBJ2-1, with no clear D. CDR3 length: 15 amino acids. Trimming shortened V by 4 bases and J by 5 bases, and 18 bases separated the two germline ends. In germline, CDR1 is DFQATT, CDR2 SNEGSKA (reference sequence). Here the CDR3 DNA reads TGCAGTGCTAAGCAATGGAAGTACGTGGACAATGAGCAGTTCTTC. Translation: CSAKQWKYVDNEQFF.

The V call is TRBV3-1, the J call TRBJ1-3, with D maybe TRBD1 (6 bases). The ends were cut back, 4 bases at V and 0 bases at J, with 10 bases in the middle. Germline CDR1 LGHDT, CDR2 YNNKEL (reference sequence). There are 15 residues in the CDR3. The CDR3 loop reads CASSLGGHSGNTIYF. The CDR3 DNA reads TGTGCCAGCAGCCTCGGGGGGCACTCTGGAAACACCATATATTTT. Filled out from reference TRBV3-1 and TRBJ1-3, the complete variable domain reads DTAVSQTPKYLVTQMGNDKSIKCEQNLGHDTMYWYKQDSKKFLKIMFSYNNKELIINETVPNRFSPKSPDKAHLNLHINSLELGDSAVYFCASSLGGHSGNTIYFGEGSWLTVV.